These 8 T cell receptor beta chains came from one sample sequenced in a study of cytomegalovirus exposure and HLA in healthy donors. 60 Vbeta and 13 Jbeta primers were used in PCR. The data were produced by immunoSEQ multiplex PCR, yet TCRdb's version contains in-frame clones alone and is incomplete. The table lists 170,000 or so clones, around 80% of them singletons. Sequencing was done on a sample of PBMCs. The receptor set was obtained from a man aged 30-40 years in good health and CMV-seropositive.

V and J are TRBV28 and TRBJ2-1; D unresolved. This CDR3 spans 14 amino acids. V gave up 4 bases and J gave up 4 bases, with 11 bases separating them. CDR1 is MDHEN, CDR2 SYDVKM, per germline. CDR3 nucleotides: TGTGCCAGCAGTTCCGGTCCGTCATACAATGAGCAGTTCTTC. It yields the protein CASSSGPSYNEQFF.

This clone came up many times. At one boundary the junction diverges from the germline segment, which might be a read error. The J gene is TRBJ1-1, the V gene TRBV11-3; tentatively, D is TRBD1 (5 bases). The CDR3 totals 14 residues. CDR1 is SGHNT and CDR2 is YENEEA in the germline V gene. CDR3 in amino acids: CASSSSSGNSEAFF. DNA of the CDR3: TGTGCCAGCAGTTCCTCTTCAGGGAACTCTGAAGCTTTCTTT.

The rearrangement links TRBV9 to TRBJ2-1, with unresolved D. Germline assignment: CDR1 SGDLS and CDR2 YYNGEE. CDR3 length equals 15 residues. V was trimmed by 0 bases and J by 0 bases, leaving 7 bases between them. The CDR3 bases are TGTGCCAGCAGCGTAGACTTGAGCTCCTACAATGAGCAGTTCTTC. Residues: CASSVDLSSYNEQFF. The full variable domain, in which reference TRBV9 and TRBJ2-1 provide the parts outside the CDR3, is DSGVTQTPKHLITATGQRVTLRCSPRSGDLSVYWYQQSLDQGLQFLIQYYNGEERAKGNILERFSAQQFPDLHSELNLSSLELGDSALYFCASSVDLSSYNEQFFGPGTRLTVL.

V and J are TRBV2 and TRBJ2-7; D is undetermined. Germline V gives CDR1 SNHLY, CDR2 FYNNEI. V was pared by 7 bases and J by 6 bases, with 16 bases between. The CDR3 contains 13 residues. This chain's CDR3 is CASILQATSEQYF. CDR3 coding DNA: TGTGCCAGCATCCTCCAAGCTACTTCCGAGCAGTACTTC.

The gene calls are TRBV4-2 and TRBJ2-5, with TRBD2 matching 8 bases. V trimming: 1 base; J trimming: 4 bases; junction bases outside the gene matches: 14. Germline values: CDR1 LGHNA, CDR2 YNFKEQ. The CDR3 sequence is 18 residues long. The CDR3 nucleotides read TGTGCCAGCAGCCAAGGTCTCCGTGGTAGCGGGATAAGAGAGACCCAGTACTTC. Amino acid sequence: CASSQGLRGSGIRETQYF.

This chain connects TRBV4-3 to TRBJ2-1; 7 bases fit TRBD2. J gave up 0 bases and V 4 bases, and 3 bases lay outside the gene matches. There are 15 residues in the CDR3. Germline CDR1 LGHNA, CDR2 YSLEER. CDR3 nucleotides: TGCGCCAGCAGCCCGGGCGGGGGCTCCTACAATGAGCAGTTCTTC. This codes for CASSPGGGSYNEQFF.

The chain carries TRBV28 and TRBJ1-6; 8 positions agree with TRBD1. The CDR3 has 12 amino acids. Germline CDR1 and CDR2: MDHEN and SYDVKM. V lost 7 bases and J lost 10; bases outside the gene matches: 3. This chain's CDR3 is CASNDRGSPLHF. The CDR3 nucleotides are TGTGCCAGCAATGACAGGGGATCACCCCTCCACTTT.

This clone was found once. CDR3 loop: CASSLAGLAGNSYNEQFF. The DNA for the CDR3 is TGCGCCAGCAGCTTGGCCGGACTAGCGGGGAACTCCTACAATGAGCAGTTCTTC. This chain uses TRBV5-1 with TRBJ2-1; 12 positions match TRBD2. Germline V gives CDR1 SGHRS, CDR2 YFSETQ. V shed 0 bases, J shed 0 bases, and the junction held 4 bases outside the gene matches. This CDR3 has 18 amino acids.